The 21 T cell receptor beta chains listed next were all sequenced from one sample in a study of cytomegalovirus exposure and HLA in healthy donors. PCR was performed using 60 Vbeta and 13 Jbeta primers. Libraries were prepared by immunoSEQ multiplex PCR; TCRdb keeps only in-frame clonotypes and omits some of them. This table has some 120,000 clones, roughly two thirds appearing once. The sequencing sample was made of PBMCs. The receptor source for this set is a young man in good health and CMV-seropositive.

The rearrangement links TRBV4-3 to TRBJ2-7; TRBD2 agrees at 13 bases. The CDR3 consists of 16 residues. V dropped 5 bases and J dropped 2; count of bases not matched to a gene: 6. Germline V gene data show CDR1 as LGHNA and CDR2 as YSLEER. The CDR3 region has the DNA TGCGCCAGCAGCTTACTAGCGGGAGGGTCAACCTACGAGCAGTACTTC. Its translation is CASSLLAGGSTYEQYF.

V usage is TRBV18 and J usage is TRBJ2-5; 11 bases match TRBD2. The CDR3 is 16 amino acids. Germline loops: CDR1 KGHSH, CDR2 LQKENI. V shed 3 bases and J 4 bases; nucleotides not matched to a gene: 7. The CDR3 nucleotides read TGTGCCAGCTCACCGGCTAGCGGGAGGCCCGGAGAGACCCAGTACTTC. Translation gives CASSPASGRPGETQYF.

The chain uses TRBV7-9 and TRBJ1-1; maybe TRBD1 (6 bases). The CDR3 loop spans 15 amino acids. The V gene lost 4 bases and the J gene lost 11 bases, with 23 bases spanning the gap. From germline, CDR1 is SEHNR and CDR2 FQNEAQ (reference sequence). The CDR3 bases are TGTGCCAGCAGCTCCAACTTTGATGAACAGGGCCGGGCTTTCTTT. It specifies CASSSNFDEQGRAFF.

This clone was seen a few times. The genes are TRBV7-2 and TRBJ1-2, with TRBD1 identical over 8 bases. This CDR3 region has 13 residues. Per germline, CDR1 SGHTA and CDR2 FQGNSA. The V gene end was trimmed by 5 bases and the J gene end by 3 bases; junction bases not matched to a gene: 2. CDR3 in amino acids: CASSLGQDYGYTF. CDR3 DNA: TGTGCCAGCAGCCTGGGACAGGACTATGGCTACACCTTC. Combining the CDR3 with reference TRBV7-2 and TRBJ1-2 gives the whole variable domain GAGVSQSPSNKVTEKGKDVELRCDPISGHTALYWYRQSLGQGLEFLIYFQGNSAPDKSGLPSDRFSAERTGGSVSTLTIQRTQQEDSAVYLCASSLGQDYGYTFGSGTRLTVV.

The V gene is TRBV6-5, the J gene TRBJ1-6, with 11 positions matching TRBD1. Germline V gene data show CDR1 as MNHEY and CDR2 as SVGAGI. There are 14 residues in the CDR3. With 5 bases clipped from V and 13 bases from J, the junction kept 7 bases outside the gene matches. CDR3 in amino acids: CASSPGQGGFPLHF. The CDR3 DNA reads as TGTGCCAGCAGTCCGGGACAGGGGGGATTTCCCCTCCACTTT.

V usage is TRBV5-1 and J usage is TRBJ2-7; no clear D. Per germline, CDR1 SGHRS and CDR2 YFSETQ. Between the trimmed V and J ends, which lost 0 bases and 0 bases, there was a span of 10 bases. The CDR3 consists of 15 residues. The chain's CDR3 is CASSLGHSFSYEQYF. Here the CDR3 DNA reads TGCGCCAGCAGCTTGGGCCACAGTTTCTCCTACGAGCAGTACTTC. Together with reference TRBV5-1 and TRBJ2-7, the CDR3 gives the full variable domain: KAGVTQTPRYLIKTRGQQVTLSCSPISGHRSVSWYQQTPGQGLQFLFEYFSETQRNKGNFPGRFSGRQFSNSRSEMNVSTLELGDSALYLCASSLGHSFSYEQYFGPGTRLTVT.

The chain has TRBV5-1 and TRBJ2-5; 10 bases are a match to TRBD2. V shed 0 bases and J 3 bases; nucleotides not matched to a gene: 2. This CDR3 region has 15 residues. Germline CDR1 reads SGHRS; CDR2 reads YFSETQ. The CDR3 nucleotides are TGCGCCAGCAGCTTGGGGCTAGCGGGAGAAGAGACCCAGTACTTC. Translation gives CASSLGLAGEETQYF.

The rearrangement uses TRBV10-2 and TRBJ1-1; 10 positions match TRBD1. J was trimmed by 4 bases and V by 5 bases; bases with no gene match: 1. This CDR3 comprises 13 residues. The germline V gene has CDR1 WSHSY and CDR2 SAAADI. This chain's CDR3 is CASSWDRGTEAFF. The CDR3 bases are TGCGCCAGCAGTTGGGACAGGGGCACTGAAGCTTTCTTT.

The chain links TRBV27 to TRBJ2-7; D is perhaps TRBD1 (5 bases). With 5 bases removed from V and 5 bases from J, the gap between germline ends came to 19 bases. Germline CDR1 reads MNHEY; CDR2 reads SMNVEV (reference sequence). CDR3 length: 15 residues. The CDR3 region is CASSPDLPGSDEQYF. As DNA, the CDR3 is TGTGCCAGCAGTCCCGACCTCCCAGGGTCCGACGAGCAGTACTTC.

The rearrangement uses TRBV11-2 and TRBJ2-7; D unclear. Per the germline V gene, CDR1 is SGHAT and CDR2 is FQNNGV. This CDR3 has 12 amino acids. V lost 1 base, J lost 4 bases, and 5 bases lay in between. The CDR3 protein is CASSLGIYEQYF. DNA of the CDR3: TGTGCCAGCAGCTTAGGTATTTACGAGCAGTACTTC.

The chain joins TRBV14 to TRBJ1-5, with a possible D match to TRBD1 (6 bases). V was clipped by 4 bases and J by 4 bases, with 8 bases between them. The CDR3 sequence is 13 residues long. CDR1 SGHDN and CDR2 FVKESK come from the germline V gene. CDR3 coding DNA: TGTGCCAGCAGCCCGGACAGTAATCAGCCCCAGCATTTT. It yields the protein CASSPDSNQPQHF.

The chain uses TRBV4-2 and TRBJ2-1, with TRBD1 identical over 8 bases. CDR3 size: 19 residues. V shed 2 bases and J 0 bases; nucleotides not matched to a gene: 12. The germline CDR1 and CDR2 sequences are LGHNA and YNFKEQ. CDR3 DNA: TGTGCCAGCAGCCAATTAACAGGGGGTTTTTCTTACTCCTACAATGAGCAGTTCTTC. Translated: CASSQLTGGFSYSYNEQFF.

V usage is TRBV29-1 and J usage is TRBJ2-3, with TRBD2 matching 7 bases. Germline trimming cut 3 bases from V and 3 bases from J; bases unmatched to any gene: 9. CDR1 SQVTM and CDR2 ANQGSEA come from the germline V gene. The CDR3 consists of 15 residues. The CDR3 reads CSVDPSGVGTDTQYF. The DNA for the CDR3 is TGCAGCGTTGACCCTAGCGGAGTTGGGACAGATACGCAGTATTTT.

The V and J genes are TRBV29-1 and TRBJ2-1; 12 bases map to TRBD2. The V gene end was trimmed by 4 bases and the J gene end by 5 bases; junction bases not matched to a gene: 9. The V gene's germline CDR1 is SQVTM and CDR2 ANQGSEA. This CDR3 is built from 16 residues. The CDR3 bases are TGCAGCGTTGTCTCCAGCTCTAGCGGGGGGGACAATGAGCAGTTCTTC. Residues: CSVVSSSSGGDNEQFF.

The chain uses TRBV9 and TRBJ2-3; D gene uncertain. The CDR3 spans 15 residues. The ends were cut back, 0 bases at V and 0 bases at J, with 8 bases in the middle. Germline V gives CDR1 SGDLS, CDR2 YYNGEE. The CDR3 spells CASSVGEVSTDTQYF. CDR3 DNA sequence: TGTGCCAGCAGCGTAGGCGAAGTTAGCACAGATACGCAGTATTTT.

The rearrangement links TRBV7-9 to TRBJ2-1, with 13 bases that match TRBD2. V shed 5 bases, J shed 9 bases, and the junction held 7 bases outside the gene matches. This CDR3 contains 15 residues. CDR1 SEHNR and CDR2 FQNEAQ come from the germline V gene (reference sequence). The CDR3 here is CASSTGTSGIGEQFF. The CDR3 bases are TGTGCCAGCAGCACCGGGACTAGCGGGATCGGTGAGCAGTTCTTC.

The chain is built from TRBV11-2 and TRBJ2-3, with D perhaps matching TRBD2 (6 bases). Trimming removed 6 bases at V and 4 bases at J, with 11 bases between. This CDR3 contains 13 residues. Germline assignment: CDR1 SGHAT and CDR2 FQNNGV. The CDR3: CASSATGADTQYF. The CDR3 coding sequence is TGTGCCAGCAGTGCTACGGGGGCAGATACGCAGTATTTT.

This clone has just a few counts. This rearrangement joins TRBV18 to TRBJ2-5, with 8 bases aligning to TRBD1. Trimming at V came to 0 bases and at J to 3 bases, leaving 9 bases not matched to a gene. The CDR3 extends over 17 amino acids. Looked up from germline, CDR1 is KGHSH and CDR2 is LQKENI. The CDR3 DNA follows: TGTGCCAGCTCACCACCTGGTTTTGGACAGGGTGAAGAGACCCAGTACTTC. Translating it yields CASSPPGFGQGEETQYF.

The CDR3 DNA reads TGTGCCAGCAGTGAGGCAGGGTGGGGTAATGAAAAACTGTTTTTT. Its translation: CASSEAGWGNEKLFF. The chain joins TRBV6-1 to TRBJ1-4, with D possibly being TRBD1 (5 bases). Germline CDR1 is MNHNS and CDR2 is SASEGT. With 3 bases removed from V and 4 bases from J, the gap between germline ends came to 12 bases. The CDR3 totals 15 residues.

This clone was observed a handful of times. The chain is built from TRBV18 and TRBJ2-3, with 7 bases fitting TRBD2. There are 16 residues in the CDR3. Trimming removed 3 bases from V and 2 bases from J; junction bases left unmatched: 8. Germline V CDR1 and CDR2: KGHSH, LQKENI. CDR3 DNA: TGTGCCAGCTCACCTTGGGGACTATCAGACACAGATACGCAGTATTTT. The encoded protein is CASSPWGLSDTDTQYF.

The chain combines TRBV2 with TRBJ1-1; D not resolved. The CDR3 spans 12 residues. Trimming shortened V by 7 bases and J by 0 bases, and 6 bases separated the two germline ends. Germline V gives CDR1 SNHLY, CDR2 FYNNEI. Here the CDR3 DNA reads TGTGCCAGCAAACAGTTGAACACTGAAGCTTTCTTT. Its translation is CASKQLNTEAFF.